This section outlines one TCR beta chain sequence together with its context. Patients of the Seattle cohort, enrolled during active infection, were followed longitudinally. This sample is drawn from a study of blood T cell repertoires in COVID-19. Overall study: Sites across the United States, Italy and Spain contributed samples from acute and convalescent COVID-19. PBMCs, B-cell-depleted T cells, or T cells provided the cDNA or gDNA that made up the material.

Trimming took off 1 base at V and 0 bases at J, with 13 bases between the two ends. Germline V CDR1 and CDR2: LGHDT, YNNKEL (reference sequence). This CDR3 contains 17 residues. As originally analysed: Amplification with reference gene primers provided the estimates of nucleated cell counts. Produced via immunoSEQ multiplex PCR; TCRdb's table is partial and in-frame only. The DNA was the basis for D and trimming; V, J and clone size are from that table. Counted here are under 85,000 clones, around 86% occurring once; the ten biggest clones make up 16%. V usage is TRBV3-1 (or the pseudogene TRBV3-2) and J usage is TRBJ1-3; D is perhaps TRBD1 (5 bases). The sequence came from a man between 40 and 49 years old with COVID-19, enrolled during active disease. The specimen was peripheral blood. The CDR3 bases are TGTGCCAGCAGCCAAGTGGGGGGTACCAACTCTGGAAACACCATATATTTT. Protein: CASSQVGGTNSGNTIYF.